This T cell receptor (beta chain) was captured by sequencing in a study of blood T cell repertoires in COVID-19. On the study more broadly: Sample material is recorded as cDNA or gDNA derived from T cells, B-cell-depleted T cells, or PBMCs.

Germline V gene data show CDR1 as SGHTA and CDR2 as FQGTGA. The ends were cut back, 1 base at V and 5 bases at J, with 12 bases in the middle. The CDR3 spans 14 residues. Assay used: immunoSEQ multiplex PCR; TCRdb lists only in-frame clones, some missing. Of approximately 130,000 clones in the sample, approximately 86% were seen once. The sample taken for sequencing was peripheral blood. The receptor comes from a woman between 45 and 65 years old who had recovered from COVID-19. The chain carries TRBV7-3 and TRBJ2-7, with a possible D match to TRBD1 (6 bases). The DNA of the CDR3 is TGTGCCAGCAGCTTAAAGGGGGACAACAACGAGCAGTACTTC. It codes for CASSLKGDNNEQYF.